These T cell receptor beta chains were read from a single sample in a study of OX40 agonist ivuxolimab in advanced cancers. Assay used: immunoSEQ multiplex PCR; TCRdb lists only in-frame clones, some missing. The data contain under 85,000 clones, roughly 85% of them singletons. The sample here was CD4+ or CD8+ T cells sorted from blood, taken in a trial of the OX40 agonist ivuxolimab. The receptors stem from an adult with an advanced solid tumor such as melanoma, head and neck, liver or kidney cancer. Both conserved end residues are part of each CDR3. Fields, in order: D gene, V gene, J gene, clone size, CDR3 DNA, CDR3 protein. D genes are given only for firm matches. The size entry is marked missing in some rows and otherwise reads once, few, many or a size class.

NA	TRBV11-1	TRBJ2-1	NA	TGTGCCAGCAGCCCAGGGCGGAAAAATGAGCAGTTCTTC	CASSPGRKNEQFF
TRBD1	TRBV7-9	TRBJ2-7	NA	TGTGCCAGCAGCCTCACAGGGGTCCCCTACGAGCAGTACTTC	CASSLTGVPYEQYF
NA	TRBV10-3	TRBJ1-6	NA	TGTGCCACCGGGGATCCAGCAGGGTCACCCCTCCACTTT	CATGDPAGSPLHF
NA	TRBV7-2	TRBJ1-4	NA	TGTGCCAGCAGCTTAGGAGGCGGATTTGCAACTAATGAAAAACTGTTTTTT	CASSLGGGFATNEKLFF
TRBD1	TRBV28	TRBJ1-2	NA	TGTGCCAGCAGTCCCGGAGGGGGGACAGGGGAAGGTAACTATGGCTACACCTTC	CASSPGGGTGEGNYGYTF
NA	TRBV29-1	TRBJ2-5	NA	TGCAGCGTTGAAGGGCAGAGGCAAGAGACCCAGTACTTC	CSVEGQRQETQYF
TRBD2	TRBV5-1	TRBJ2-1	NA	TGCGCCAGCAGCTTGGAACCCAGCGGGAGCAATGAGCAGTTCTTC	CASSLEPSGSNEQFF
TRBD1	TRBV5-4	TRBJ1-1	NA	TGTGCCAGCAGCCCGGACAGGCCTGACACTGAAGCTTTCTTT	CASSPDRPDTEAFF
NA	TRBV5-6	TRBJ2-7	NA	TGTGCCAGCAGCTTAGGTTTTGAGCAGTACTTC	CASSLGFEQYF
NA	TRBV15	TRBJ2-1	NA	TGTGCCACCAGCCCCGCCGACTACTCCTACAATGAGCAGTTCTTC	CATSPADYSYNEQFF
NA	TRBV7-2	TRBJ1-2	NA	TGTGCCAGCAGCACCCAACAGGGTAGCTATGGCTACACCTTC	CASSTQQGSYGYTF
TRBD1	TRBV11-1	TRBJ2-4	NA	TGTGCCAGCAGCTTAACACAGGGGTGGATTCAGTACTTC	CASSLTQGWIQYF
NA	TRBV29-1	TRBJ2-6	NA	TGCAGCGTTGACCCGGTTCCTGGGGCCAACGTCCTGACTTTC	CSVDPVPGANVLTF
NA	TRBV5-1	TRBJ1-1	NA	TGCGCCAGCAGCTCCGAGAGGGGCGGAGGGTACACTGAAGCTTTCTTT	CASSSERGGGYTEAFF
NA	TRBV20-1	TRBJ2-1	NA	TGCAGTGCCGGACAGATTGAGCAGTTCTTC	CSAGQIEQFF
TRBD1	TRBV10-1	TRBJ2-3	NA	TGCGCCAGCAGTAGAGGGGGCGAAGATACGCAGTATTTT	CASSRGGEDTQYF
TRBD2	TRBV9	TRBJ2-3	NA	TGTGCCAGCAGCGTAGGGACTAGCGGGGGGCCCAGCGGCGTCGATACGCAGTATTTT	CASSVGTSGGPSGVDTQYF
NA	TRBV6-5	TRBJ2-7	NA	TGTGCCAGCAGTTACTCGGGGACCTCTGGAAGATTCGAGCAGTACTTC	CASSYSGTSGRFEQYF
NA	TRBV28	TRBJ2-5	NA	TGTGCCAGCAGTGAGGGGGGCCCCAAAGAGACCCAGTACTTC	CASSEGGPKETQYF
NA	TRBV6-1	TRBJ2-7	NA	TGTGCCAGCAAGGAAGGCGGCCGCTACGAGCAGTACTTC	CASKEGGRYEQYF
NA	TRBV7-9	TRBJ1-6	medium-sized	TGTGCCAGCAGCTTCCTGGGGGCAGGGCATTCACCCCTCCACTTT	CASSFLGAGHSPLHF
TRBD1	TRBV5-1	TRBJ1-1	NA	TGCGCCAGCAGCCTTCGGACAGGGGGGAACACTGAAGCTTTCTTT	CASSLRTGGNTEAFF
NA	TRBV11-3	TRBJ2-1	NA	TGTGCCAGCAGCCTAGTAACTTATGGCGGTGAGCAGTTCTTC	CASSLVTYGGEQFF
TRBD2	TRBV4-3	TRBJ2-2	NA	TGCGCCAGCAGCCAAGGGGCCGGGACTAGCGGGAGTAACGGGGAGCTGTTTTTT	CASSQGAGTSGSNGELFF